This TCR beta chain appears in the sequencing data of a study of human T cells and chemical hapten exposure. About the research overall: The patch tests put 0.01% DPC on the skin of the upper back and were read 6 days later. Study conclusions and caveats: Controls formed significantly fewer large CDR3 similarity clusters than expanded TCRs did.

Indicated time point: pre-sensitization, week 0. The treatment was: therapeutic diphenylcyclopropenone sensitization with weekly scalp DPC. Alopecia patients between 18 and 70 years old and suitable for DPC were used as donors. This clonotype appeared many times. The antigen is undetermined. In the original processing: A per-sample median of roughly 96,000 TCRs was observed, with a range of about 20,000 to 690,600. TCRdb re-called the RACE reads with MiXCR, one entry per CDR3 protein. Clone size and V and J calls follow TCRdb, not the original study. The table shows under 400,000 distinct CDR3 sequences, with more than 4.5% occurring only once. The sequence derives from a woman in her 50s with alopecia areata. Some clones in this sample may be carry-over from other donors' samples. The specimen comprised whole blood, sampled in connection with sensitization to the hapten diphenylcyclopropenone (DPC).

The CDR3 protein is CASSPPGGSYNEQFF. CDR3 in DNA: TGTGCCAGCTCACCGCCGGGGGGGAGCTACAATGAGCAGTTCTTC. J is TRBJ2-1 and V is TRBV18; TRBD2 aligns across 8 bases. The trim removed 3 bases at V and 3 bases at J, leaving 4 bases unmatched. This CDR3 has 15 residues. Germline V gene sequence: CDR1 KGHSH, CDR2 LQKENI.